These 24 T cell receptor beta chains were all obtained from the same sample, sequenced in a study of cytomegalovirus exposure and HLA in healthy donors. PCR involved 60 Vbeta and 13 Jbeta primers. Method: immunoSEQ multiplex PCR; TCRdb's copy keeps in-frame clones and lacks some. The profile shows approximately 90,000 clones, 70% to 80% of them singletons. Material for sequencing was PBMCs. Every receptor here comes from a man aged 25-45 years in good health and CMV-seronegative.

The chain employs TRBV19 and TRBJ1-5, with 10 bases fitting TRBD1. Germline V gene lookup returns CDR1 LNHDA and CDR2 SQIVND (reference sequence). V was clipped by 9 bases and J by 6 bases; unmatched bases: 2. CDR3 length equals 12 residues. CDR3 amino acids: CASRDRGQPQHF. The CDR3 DNA sequence: TGTGCCAGCCGGGACAGGGGTCAGCCCCAGCATTTT.

The J gene is TRBJ2-4, the V gene TRBV6-1, with D perhaps TRBD2 (6 bases). Trimming removed 7 bases at V and 0 bases at J, with 10 bases between. CDR1 and CDR2 from the germline V gene are MNHNS and SASEGT. The CDR3 extends over 14 amino acids. The CDR3 is CASKEGLAKNIQYF. CDR3 nucleotides: TGTGCCAGCAAGGAGGGACTAGCCAAAAACATTCAGTACTTC.

This rearrangement joins TRBV5-6 to TRBJ1-2; the D is unclear. The germline V and J ends were trimmed by 1 base and 4 bases, with 11 bases remaining between them. CDR1 is SGHDT and CDR2 is YYEEEE in the germline V gene. The CDR3 length is 14 residues. The CDR3 loop is CASSLYGQTYGYTF. The CDR3 DNA is TGTGCCAGCAGCTTGTACGGTCAAACCTATGGCTACACCTTC.

This clone was found a few times. The chain is built from TRBV29-1 and TRBJ2-3, with D tentatively TRBD1 (6 bases). Per germline, CDR1 SQVTM and CDR2 ANQGSEA. The CDR3 is 13 amino acids. V shed 3 bases and J shed 2 bases, with 9 bases lying between them. The CDR3 DNA is TGCAGCGTTGATACAGGGTTCACAGATACGCAGTATTTT. It specifies CSVDTGFTDTQYF.

The V call is TRBV6-5, the J call TRBJ1-1, with D unclear. The length of the CDR3 is 15 residues. Between the trimmed V and J ends, which lost 1 base and 5 bases, there was a span of 14 bases. Germline V CDR1 and CDR2: MNHEY, SVGAGI. The CDR3 nucleotides read TGTGCCAGCAGTTACTTGCGGTCCGGCAAGACTGAAGCTTTCTTT. Protein sequence: CASSYLRSGKTEAFF.

The V gene is TRBV7-9, the J gene TRBJ1-1; a weak D match, TRBD1 (5 bases). Trimming left V 0 bases short and J 2 bases short, with 7 bases between. The germline V gene encodes CDR1 SEHNR and CDR2 FQNEAQ (reference sequence). CDR3 size: 14 residues. CDR3 amino acids: CASSLAGGNTEAFF. DNA for the CDR3: TGTGCCAGCAGCTTAGCCGGGGGAAACACTGAAGCTTTCTTT.

CDR3 DNA: TGTGCCAGCAGTTCGGACAGGGGGAACACTGAAGCTTTCTTT. Amino acid sequence: CASSSDRGNTEAFF. The V call is TRBV6-1, the J call TRBJ1-1; TRBD1 matches at 9 bases. V lost 5 bases, J lost 1 base, and 2 bases stayed unmatched. This CDR3 has 14 amino acids. Germline assignment: CDR1 MNHNS and CDR2 SASEGT.

The rearrangement joins TRBV4-3 to TRBJ2-3, with D possibly TRBD2 on 6 matching bases. This CDR3 has 13 residues. The V gene lost 0 bases and the J gene lost 11 bases, with 12 bases spanning the gap. Germline lookup yields CDR1 LGHNA and CDR2 YSLEER. CDR3 nucleotide sequence: TGCGCCAGCAGCCAAGAAGGGTGGGAGGAGCAGTATTTT. Encoded protein: CASSQEGWEEQYF.

This clone was observed a handful of times. This rearrangement joins TRBV7-2 to TRBJ1-5, with 8 bases identical to TRBD1. CDR3 size: 16 residues. The trim removed 1 base at V and 5 bases at J, leaving 7 bases unmatched. Looked up from germline, CDR1 is SGHTA and CDR2 is FQGNSA. CDR3 DNA: TGTGCCAGCAGCTTAGGGAAGACAGGGGCTTATCAGCCCCAGCATTTT. Its translation is CASSLGKTGAYQPQHF.

This clone was counted once. This chain uses TRBV4-1 with TRBJ1-2; 8 nucleotides agree with TRBD1. Germline V gene data show CDR1 as MGHRA and CDR2 as YSYEKL. The V gene end was trimmed by 1 base and the J gene end by 8 bases; junction bases not matched to a gene: 12. The CDR3 is 16 residues long. CDR3 amino acids: CASSQAPGQAAGGYTF. The DNA for the CDR3 is TGCGCCAGCAGCCAAGCCCCGGGACAGGCGGCGGGGGGCTACACCTTC.

On this clone: Other DNA sequences in this specimen translate into the identical CDR3. The V gene is TRBV5-4, the J gene TRBJ1-1; tentatively, D is TRBD1 (6 bases). This CDR3 has 12 residues. With 1 base removed from V and 8 bases from J, the gap between germline ends came to 9 bases. CDR1 is SGHNT and CDR2 is YYREEE in the germline V gene (reference sequence). The CDR3 nucleotides are TGTGCCAGCAGCTTGCGTGGGACAGAAGCTTTCTTT. As protein: CASSLRGTEAFF.

This clone was seen only a few times. The chain recombines TRBV19 with TRBJ1-2; 10 bases fit TRBD1. This CDR3 comprises 15 residues. From germline, CDR1 is LNHDA and CDR2 SQIVND (reference sequence). Trimming removed 5 bases from V and 1 base from J; junction bases left unmatched: 4. CDR3 coding DNA: TGTGCCAGTAGTTCCAGGACAGGGGGTAACTATGGCTACACCTTC. Translating gives CASSSRTGGNYGYTF.

The J gene is TRBJ1-6, the V gene TRBV30, with TRBD1 as a possible D gene (5 bases). Deletions cut 1 base from V and 6 bases from J, with 7 bases between. Germline V gives CDR1 GTSNPN, CDR2 SVGIG (reference sequence). The CDR3 runs to 13 residues. The CDR3 nucleotides are TGTGCCTGGAGTGGACAGTCTAATTCACCCCTCCACTTT. Amino acid sequence: CAWSGQSNSPLHF.

This clone was counted a single time. V is TRBV7-2 and J is TRBJ2-7, with TRBD1 identical over 10 bases. The better agreement between TRBJ2-5 and the DNA end casts doubt on the J call. This CDR3 has 13 amino acids. CDR1 and CDR2 (germline): SGHTA, FQGNSA. CDR3: CASSRDRGETQYF. Written as DNA, the CDR3 is TGTGCCAGCAGCCGGGACAGGGGAGAGACCCAGTACTTC.

The V and J genes are TRBV6-6 and TRBJ2-1; TRBD1 agrees at 7 bases. The CDR3 consists of 16 residues. CDR1 is MNHNY and CDR2 is SVGAGI in the germline V gene (reference sequence). J lost 8 bases, V lost 5 bases, and 15 bases had no gene match. The CDR3 nucleotides read TGTGCCAGCAGTCTTACCCCGGGACAGATCCTATATGAGCAGTTCTTC. Its translation is CASSLTPGQILYEQFF.

The chain recombines TRBV11-2 with TRBJ1-2, with a tentative D call TRBD1 (6 bases). Germline V gives CDR1 SGHAT, CDR2 FQNNGV. Trimming took off 0 bases at V and 4 bases at J, with 21 bases between the two ends. The CDR3 is 18 residues long. The CDR3 region has the DNA TGTGCCAGCAGCTTAGATTTGGTCGTTGGCCAGGGGAGCTATGGCTACACCTTC. Protein sequence: CASSLDLVVGQGSYGYTF.

This chain links TRBV30 with TRBJ1-1; D not resolved. The CDR3 is made up of 11 amino acids. Deletions cut 1 base from V and 6 bases from J, with 6 bases between. Germline V CDR1 and CDR2: GTSNPN, SVGIG (reference sequence). The CDR3 DNA follows: TGTGCCTGGAGTGCCTCCCCTGAAGCTTTCTTT. Translating gives CAWSASPEAFF.

The chain recombines TRBV6-1 with TRBJ2-5; D is undetermined. Germline V CDR1 and CDR2: MNHNS, SASEGT. The CDR3 covers 11 residues. V was shortened by 2 bases and J by 5 bases, with 3 bases between the two germline ends. The CDR3 spells CASSERETQYF. In DNA, the CDR3 is TGTGCCAGCAGTGAACGGGAGACCCAGTACTTC.

V gene TRBV4-1 combines with J gene TRBJ2-5; TRBD2 is a possible D gene (6 bases). The CDR3 extends over 18 amino acids. Per germline, CDR1 MGHRA and CDR2 YSYEKL. The ends were cut back, 0 bases at V and 7 bases at J, with 24 bases in the middle. CDR3 residues: CASSQEWGGMWISGTQYF. The CDR3 DNA follows: TGCGCCAGCAGCCAAGAATGGGGAGGAATGTGGATCTCGGGGACCCAGTACTTC.

This rearrangement joins TRBV29-1 to TRBJ2-2; D unresolved. V lost 5 bases to trimming and J lost 0 bases, with 16 bases between them. CDR1 SQVTM and CDR2 ANQGSEA come from the germline V gene. The CDR3 runs 16 residues. The CDR3 is CSVSRGRDANTGELFF. CDR3 in DNA: TGCAGCGTTAGCCGCGGAAGAGACGCGAACACCGGGGAGCTGTTTTTT.

The J gene is TRBJ2-3, the V gene TRBV19; 8 nucleotides align to TRBD1. This CDR3 comprises 14 residues. V was pared by 8 bases and J by 0 bases, with 4 bases of the junction left unmatched. Germline values: CDR1 LNHDA, CDR2 SQIVND (reference sequence). The CDR3: CASCDRGSTDTQYF. CDR3 DNA sequence: TGTGCCAGTTGCGACAGGGGCAGCACAGATACGCAGTATTTT.

The gene calls are TRBV11-2 and TRBJ2-3; 13 nucleotides align to TRBD2. Germline assignment: CDR1 SGHAT and CDR2 FQNNGV. This CDR3 contains 16 residues. V lost 1 base, J lost 3 bases, and 1 base stayed unmatched. CDR3 sequence reads: CASSLATSGRTDTQYF. The CDR3 DNA is TGTGCCAGCAGCTTAGCGACTAGCGGGAGGACAGATACGCAGTATTTT. Full variable domain (missing parts from reference TRBV11-2 and TRBJ2-3): EAGVAQSPRYKIIEKRQSVAFWCNPISGHATLYWYQQILGQGPKLLIQFQNNGVVDDSQLPKDRFSAERLKGVDSTLKIQPAKLEDSAVYLCASSLATSGRTDTQYFGPGTRLTVL.

The V and J genes are TRBV28 and TRBJ2-3; TRBD2 agrees at 10 bases. Germline CDR1 and CDR2: MDHEN and SYDVKM. J lost 6 bases, V lost 6 bases, and 6 bases had no gene match. This CDR3 spans 14 amino acids. The CDR3 is CASSPSGRSDTQYF. Here the CDR3 DNA reads TGTGCCAGCAGCCCTAGCGGGAGAAGTGATACGCAGTATTTT. The full variable domain, its missing parts supplied by reference TRBV28 and TRBJ2-3, is DVKVTQSSRYLVKRTGEKVFLECVQDMDHENMFWYRQDPGLGLRLIYFSYDVKMKEKGDIPEGYSVSREKKERFSLILESASTNQTSMYLCASSPSGRSDTQYFGPGTRLTVL.

This chain links TRBV27 with TRBJ1-2; 8 bases agree with TRBD1. The CDR3 is made up of 13 amino acids. The ends lost 5 bases at V and 5 bases at J; junction bases unmatched: 4. Germline V CDR1 and CDR2: MNHEY, SMNVEV (reference sequence). CDR3 DNA sequence: TGTGCCAGCAGTGTGACAGGGGTTTATGGCTACACCTTC. Encoded protein: CASSVTGVYGYTF.